Included here is one T cell receptor (beta chain) sequence, with context. The CDR3 loop spans 17 amino acids. V lost 1 base to trimming and J lost 8 bases, with 18 bases between them. Germline V gene data show CDR1 as SGHTA and CDR2 as FQGNSA. TCRdb's copy holds only in-frame clones and misses some; the assay was immunoSEQ multiplex PCR. The table has 45,000 or so clones, around nine tenths seen once. The sample originates from a study of blood T cell repertoires in COVID-19. Study-wide context: PBMCs, B-cell-depleted T cells, or T cells were the source of the cDNA or gDNA that made up the material.

The sequencing sample was made of peripheral blood. The rearrangement joins TRBV7-2 to TRBJ1-6; D ambiguous. The sequence was collected from an older man with acute or convalescent COVID-19. The CDR3 nucleotides are TGTGCCAGCAGCTTAGTTCACGCCGGAGACTGGGATTCACCCCTCCACTTT. As protein: CASSLVHAGDWDSPLHF.